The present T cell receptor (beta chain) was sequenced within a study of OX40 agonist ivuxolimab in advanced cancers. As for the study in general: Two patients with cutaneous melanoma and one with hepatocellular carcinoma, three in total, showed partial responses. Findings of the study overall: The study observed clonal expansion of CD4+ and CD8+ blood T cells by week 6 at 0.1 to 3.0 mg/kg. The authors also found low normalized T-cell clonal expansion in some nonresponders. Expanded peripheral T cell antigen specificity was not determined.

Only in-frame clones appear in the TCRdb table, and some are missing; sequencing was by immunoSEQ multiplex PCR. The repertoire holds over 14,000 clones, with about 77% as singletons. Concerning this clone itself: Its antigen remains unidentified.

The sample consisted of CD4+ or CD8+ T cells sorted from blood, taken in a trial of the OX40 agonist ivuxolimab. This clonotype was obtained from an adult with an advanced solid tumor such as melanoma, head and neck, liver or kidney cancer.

The CDR3 loop is CASSLDRTGERHIQYF. The CDR3 nucleotides are TGTGCCAGCAGCTTAGACCGGACAGGGGAGAGGCACATTCAGTACTTC. The chain links TRBV11-1 to TRBJ2-4, with TRBD1 matching 9 bases. Germline V gene lookup returns CDR1 SGHAT and CDR2 FQDESV (reference sequence). The CDR3 is 16 residues long. V was clipped by 1 base and J by 8 bases; unmatched bases: 9. Filled out from reference TRBV11-1 and TRBJ2-4, the complete variable domain reads EAEVAQSPRYKITEKSQAVAFWCDPISGHATLYWYRQILGQGPELLVQFQDESVVDDSQLPKDRFSAERLKGVDSTLKIQPAELGDSAMYLCASSLDRTGERHIQYFGAGTRLSVL.